The 5 T cell receptor beta chains reported below all come from one sample, sequenced in a study of CD8+ T cells in alopecia areata. The authors sorted pooled cutaneous lymph node cells using CD4, CD8alpha, NKG2D, NKG2ACE and other markers. Reverse transcribed after extraction, RNA yielded cDNA as the sequencing template. Clones were read by immunoSEQ multiplex PCR, and TCRdb kept only the in-frame ones, dropping some. Sampling found about 270,000 clones, none seen once. Sequenced material: CD4+ T cells sorted from a lymph node. Receptors were obtained from a C3H/HeJ mouse with alopecia areata. The strain is characterized by the MHC haplotype H2-k.

About this clone itself: The gene names here belong to mouse. The read ends 3 residues shy of where the CDR3 ends; the end is completed using the germline J gene. The J gene is TRBJ1-6, the V gene TRBV19; 9 bases line up with TRBD1. TRBJ1-6 is noted as an ORF with a role that remains uncertain. With 3 bases clipped from V and 8 bases from J, the junction kept 3 bases outside the gene matches. This CDR3 spans 14 amino acids. Germline CDR1 FNHDT, CDR2 SITEND (reference sequence). The CDR3 bases that were read are TGTGCCAGCAGTAAACAGGGGGCTGATTCGCCC. Protein product: CASSKQGADSP. The CDR3 in its entirety is CASSKQGADSPLYF.

Details on this clone: Genes and germline are mouse. The CDR3 end falls 4 residues outside the read, so it is completed with the germline J gene. The chain employs TRBV1 and TRBJ2-4, with D unresolved. CDR3 length: 15 residues. Deletions cut 1 base from V and 1 base from J, with 9 bases between. The germline V gene has CDR1 NSQYPW and CDR2 LRSPGD (reference sequence). The CDR3 here is CTCSAGGVGQNTLYF. Partial CDR3 DNA: TGCACCTGCAGTGCAGGGGGAGTGGGTCAAAAC.

As for this clone: All gene names here are mouse names. Coverage ceases 3 residues before the CDR3 finishes, and the germline J gene fills in the end. V and J are TRBV13-3 and TRBJ1-6; weak D call: TRBD1 (6 bases). Being an ORF, TRBJ1-6 has a function that is uncertain. The CDR3 is 14 residues long. With 4 bases removed from V and 7 bases from J, the gap between germline ends came to 12 bases. Germline V lookup: CDR1 NNHDY, CDR2 SYVADS. The sequenced part of the CDR3 DNA is TGTGCCAGCAGTTTCCAGGGGAGAAATTCGCCC. Amino acid sequence: CASSFQGRNSP. The whole CDR3 is CASSFQGRNSPLYF.

Concerning this clone: Gene names and germline match the mouse. The CDR3 end is not reached by the read, which stops 4 residues before it; the germline J gene fills it in. V gene TRBV13-3 combines with J gene TRBJ1-2; 8 positions agree with TRBD1. CDR3 length equals 12 residues. Germline V gene data show CDR1 as NNHDY and CDR2 as SYVADS. CDR3 sequence: CASSDRGLDYTF. Incomplete CDR3 DNA: TGTGCCAGCAGTGACAGGGGGCTC.

Only a few counts were recorded for this clone. Genes and germline are mouse. The CDR3 end is not reached by the read, which stops 4 residues before it; the germline J gene fills it in. Other DNA sequences in the sample encode the same CDR3. The rearrangement joins TRBV1 to TRBJ2-2, with TRBD1 matching over 8 bases. Per the germline V gene, CDR1 is NSQYPW and CDR2 is LRSPGD (reference sequence). The junction had 2 bases not matched to a gene; V was cut back by 3 bases and J by 2 bases. The CDR3 sequence is 15 residues long. The CDR3 sequence: CTCSAPGGNTGQLYF. The DNA read from the CDR3 is TGCACCTGCAGTGCGCCAGGGGGCAACACCGGG.